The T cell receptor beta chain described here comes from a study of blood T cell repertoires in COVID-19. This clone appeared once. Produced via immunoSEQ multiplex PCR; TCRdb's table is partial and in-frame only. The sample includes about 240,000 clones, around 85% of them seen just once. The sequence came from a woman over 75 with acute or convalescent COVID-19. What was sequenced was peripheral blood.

CDR3 amino acids: CASSLLRLAGGQETQYF. The CDR3 DNA reads as TGTGCCAGCAGCTTACTCAGGCTAGCGGGGGGACAAGAGACCCAGTACTTC. The chain links TRBV7-2 to TRBJ2-5; 11 positions agree with TRBD2. Germline V gives CDR1 SGHTA, CDR2 FQGNSA. The trim removed 2 bases at V and 2 bases at J, leaving 7 bases unmatched. The CDR3 contains 17 residues.